Listed below are T cell receptor beta chains from one sample, sequenced in a study of T cells in Graves' hyperthyroidism and ophthalmopathy. TCRdb analysed the multiplex PCR reads with MiXCR anew, one entry per CDR3 protein. The data show roughly 350,000 distinct CDR3 sequences, more than 11% seen once. Sequenced input: blood. The receptors come from a woman between 25 and 40 years old with Graves' hyperthyroidism. The CDR3 runs from the conserved cysteine through the conserved F or W. D genes are given only for firm matches. Some rows mark clone size as missing; the rest say once, few, many or name a class of expanded clone.

TRBJ2-1 | NA | TRBD2 | TRBV29-1 | TGCAGCGTCCATAGCGGGAACAATGAGCAGTTCTTC | CSVHSGNNEQFF
TRBJ1-3 | NA | NA | TRBV28 | TGTGCCAGCAGTTTGGACACCGATCACTCTGGAAACACCATATATTTT | CASSLDTDHSGNTIYF
TRBJ2-1 | many | NA | TRBV20-1 | TGCAGTGCTAGCGGGGGTTACAATGAGCAGTTCTTC | CSASGGYNEQFF
TRBJ1-1 | many | NA | TRBV6-1 | TGTGCCAGCAGTTACGGGCGGCTCATGAACACTGAAGCTTTCTTT | CASSYGRLMNTEAFF
TRBJ2-1 | few | NA | TRBV11-2 | TGTGCCAGCAGCTTAAAAGGACCTACCGATGAGCAGTTCTTC | CASSLKGPTDEQFF
TRBJ1-1 | NA | NA | TRBV5-6 | TGTGCCAGCAGCTTGGGGACCCGCAACACTGAAGCTTTCTTT | CASSLGTRNTEAFF
TRBJ2-2 | NA | TRBD2 | TRBV7-3 | TGTGCCAGCAGCCTAGCCGGGACTAGACGCACCGGGGAGCTGTTTTTT | CASSLAGTRRTGELFF
TRBJ1-1 | many | TRBD1 | TRBV2 | TGTGCCAGCAGTGGACAGGGTGGGGCTGAAGCTTTCTTT | CASSGQGGAEAFF
TRBJ1-1 | many | NA | TRBV5-1 | TGCGCCAGCAGCCCAGCGGGAGCTTCCGTTGCGGAAGCTTTCTTT | CASSPAGASVAEAFF
TRBJ2-1 | NA | TRBD2 | TRBV2 | TGTGACAGCAGGGGTAGCGGGAGGGCCGGGGGGTACAATGAGCAGTTCTTC | CDSRGSGRAGGYNEQFF
TRBJ1-1 | few | NA | TRBV18 | TGTGCCAGCTCACCGAGCCAGAACACTGAAGCTTTCTTT | CASSPSQNTEAFF
TRBJ2-2 | few | NA | TRBV30 | TGTGCCTGTTCCCGGAGAGCTAACACCGGGGAGCTGTTTTTT | CACSRRANTGELFF
TRBJ2-1 | many | NA | TRBV6-1 | TGTGCCAGCACCTCCGACGGGGGATTTAACAATGAGCAGTTCTTC | CASTSDGGFNNEQFF
TRBJ1-2 | NA | NA | TRBV20-1 | TGCAGTGCGAAGCAGGGTTCCCGGGGCTACACCTTC | CSAKQGSRGYTF
TRBJ2-1 | many | TRBD2 | TRBV20-1 | TGCAGTGCTAGTAGCGGGAGGGCCTGGAATGAGCAGTTCTTC | CSASSGRAWNEQFF
TRBJ2-7 | many | NA | TRBV6-1 | TGTGCCAGCAGTCCAGAATCCTACGAGCAGTACTTC | CASSPESYEQYF
TRBJ2-7 | NA | NA | TRBV6-2/TRBV6-3 | TGTGCCTCTAGGGGATCTCAGAACTACGAGCAGTACTTC | CASRGSQNYEQYF